This entry describes one T cell receptor beta chain. This entry comes from a study of blood T cell repertoires in COVID-19. For the study at large: Donors in the United States, Italy and Spain gave samples during acute or convalescent COVID-19. The cDNA or gDNA used as material had been derived from T cells, B-cell-depleted T cells, or PBMCs.

Original analysis: The authors estimated nucleated cell counts from reference gene primer amplification. Here immunoSEQ multiplex PCR was the method, and the copy in TCRdb shows in-frame clones only, minus some. For V, J and clone size, that table is used; D and trimming come from the DNA. The sample contains about 61,000 clones, about nine tenths of which appear only once. V lost 8 bases to trimming and J lost 8 bases; unmatched junction nucleotides: 17. Germline V gene data show CDR1 as MDHEN and CDR2 as SYDVKM. This CDR3 is built from 15 residues. The rearrangement joins TRBV28 to TRBJ1-2; 7 positions match TRBD1. The source of this sequence is a human donor in a cohort sampled during active COVID-19. The sample was peripheral blood. CDR3 amino acids: CASRRPGDSLGGYTF. CDR3 sequence (DNA): TGTGCCAGCCGACGGCCTGGGGACAGCCTAGGGGGCTACACCTTC.